This T cell receptor (beta chain) was found in a study of shared clonotypes between healthy human individuals (dated by TCRdb to 2018 to 2020). Background for the entire study: A couple of women and a few men aged 18 to 49 years were included in the cohort. For each donor, CD4 naive and CD4 memory were each given three plates, CD8 naive was given two plates, and CD8 memory was given one plate. Blood TCR repertoires of about 5 healthy adults were deeply sequenced to estimate repertoire size and the extent of clonotype sharing between individuals. To increase sequencing depth and limit assay-specific biases, TCR repertoire library preparation and sequencing were carried out by different laboratories using diverse techniques. Per donor, leukapheresis produced somewhere between about 0.8 and 9 billion PBMCs. Overall study results and their limits: Roughly 5% of naive CD4, 3% to 4% of naive CD8, 2.3% of memory CD4, and approximately 0.4% of memory CD8 clonotypes were shared across several donors. Naive subsets generally had larger estimated clonotype richness than memory subsets. Sampling was restricted to blood, and TCR repertoires in tissue are likely to differ from TCR repertoires in blood. Even with the large sequencing depth, rarefaction of the sorted-subset datasets indicated that sequencing was incomplete. Pairwise subsampling indicated that sequencing depth was expected to affect the degree of clonotype sharing among donors. The genetic and exposure-history diversity represented was limited by the small number of donors. Higher generation probabilities were observed for clonotypes shared by all four sorted-subset donors than for non-shared clonotypes.

The CDR3 starts with the cysteine, ends with the phenylalanine, and has 15 residues. Only the CDR3 region is kept as DNA, spanning 45 bases read in frame from base 1. The germline V and J ends show losses of 3 bases and 4 bases respectively, and no gene match explains 3 bases of the junction. CDR1 and CDR2, looked up from the germline V gene, are KGHSH and LQKENI. Healthy HIV-negative adults with no recently reported acute infections or vaccinations were included as donors. Only Caucasian adults living in Nashville, Tennessee, USA were represented among the donors. CD4+ T cells were enriched by magnetic negative selection, after which naive cells were positively selected on CD45RA and the negative fraction was taken as the memory subset. After blood collection by leukapheresis, PBMCs were isolated using Ficoll-Histopaque density gradient centrifugation and then cryopreserved in the vapor phase of liquid nitrogen. Purity and quantity of every magnetically sorted T cell population were checked by analytical flow cytometry. Each sorted fraction had its genomic DNA isolated and then quantified by UV absorbance on a Nanodrop 2000c.

To note about this clone: Its antigen has not been determined. Base-call qualities are not available, and no considerably larger clone is one nucleotide away.

Using the deep immunoSEQ assay, multiplex PCR amplified TCR CDR3 regions from genomic DNA. Genomic DNA extracted from each cell subset was distributed evenly over all wells of several immunoSEQ 96-well plates, and each plate served as one replicate. For sorted subsets, approximately 210 ng of genomic DNA, equivalent to some 30,000 T cell genomes, went into each replicate PCR. Purified libraries were measured with a Qubit 3.0 fluorometer, size-checked on a Bioanalyzer 2100, and measured again with the KAPA Library Quantification kit. A separate single-read 150-cycle Illumina NextSeq 550 flow cell was used to sequence each immunoSEQ 96-well plate. The paper's data handling went like this. Because the immunoSEQ output held only junctional sequences and lacked quality scores, the filtering could not match the filtering applied to full-length reads. Sequences were annotated with PyIR, a Python wrapper for IgBLAST v1.9, and V/J genes and CDR3 were assigned using IMGT germline references. Reads were filtered out if the reads had weak V/J assignments (E-value above 1e-6), no CDR3, stop codons, out-of-frame junctions, or ambiguous translated residues. A V3J clonotype was defined by an identical inferred V gene, J gene, and CDR3 amino acid sequence. To compute the percentage overlap between repertoires, the number of shared unique clonotypes was divided by the size of the smaller repertoire. Three approaches were used to assess repertoire richness: RTK rarefaction, the Chao1 estimator, and Recon v2.1 estimates of unobserved clonotypes. OLGA was used to compute generation probabilities for all TCRbeta clonotypes that the gDNA method yielded from a few donors. Sourced from immuneACCESS, this table was stored by TCRdb with only in-frame sequences that have V and J called. A share of the clones is absent; for the studies checked, an unresolved V gene accounts for under half, and the remainder has no known explanation. V and J calls and clone size are as listed in that table; D and trimming were resolved from the DNA. This sample lists about 2.3 million clones; about 92% were detected once. The ten most abundant clones make up 0.39% of the sample.

The rearrangement combines TRBV18 with TRBJ2-1; 10 junctional bases match TRBD1. The origin of this receptor is a man aged 18 to 30 in good health. Some clones in this sample may be carry-over from other donors' samples. The sample consisted of naive CD4+ T cells from PBMCs. The cell subset or site label of this sample denotes: CD45RA+ positively selected. The CDR3 in this case is CASSPRDRGYNEQFF. Read as DNA, the sequence is TGTGCCAGCTCACCCCGGGACAGGGGTTACAATGAGCAGTTCTTC.